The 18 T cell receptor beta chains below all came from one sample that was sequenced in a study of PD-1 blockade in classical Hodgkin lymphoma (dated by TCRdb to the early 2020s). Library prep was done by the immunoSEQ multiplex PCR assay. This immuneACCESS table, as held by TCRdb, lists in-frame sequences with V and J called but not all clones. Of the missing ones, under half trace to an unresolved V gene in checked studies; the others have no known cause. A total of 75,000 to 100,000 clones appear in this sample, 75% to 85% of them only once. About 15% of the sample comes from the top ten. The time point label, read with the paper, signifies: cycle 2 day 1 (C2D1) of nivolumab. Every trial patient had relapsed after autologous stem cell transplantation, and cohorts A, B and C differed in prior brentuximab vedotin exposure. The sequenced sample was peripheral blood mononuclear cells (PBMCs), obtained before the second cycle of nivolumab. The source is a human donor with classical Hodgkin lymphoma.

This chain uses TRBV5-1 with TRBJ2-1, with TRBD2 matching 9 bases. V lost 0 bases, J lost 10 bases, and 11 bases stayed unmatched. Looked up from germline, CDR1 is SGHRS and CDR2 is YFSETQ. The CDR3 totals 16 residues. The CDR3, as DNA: TGCGCCAGCAGCTTGGAAGGAGCGGGAGGTTTTGGAGAGCAGTTCTTC. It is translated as CASSLEGAGGFGEQFF.

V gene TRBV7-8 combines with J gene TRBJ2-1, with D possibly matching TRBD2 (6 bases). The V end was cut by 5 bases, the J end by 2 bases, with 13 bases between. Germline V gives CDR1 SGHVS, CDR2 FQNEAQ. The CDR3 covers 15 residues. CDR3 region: CASSRIAATYNEQFF. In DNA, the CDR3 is TGTGCCAGCAGCCGAATAGCGGCTACCTACAATGAGCAGTTCTTC.

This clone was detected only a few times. DNA of the CDR3: TGTGCCAGCAGCTACCATGACAGCCACAATCAGCCCCAGCATTTT. Protein: CASSYHDSHNQPQHF. The chain combines TRBV9 with TRBJ1-5, with D possibly TRBD1 on 5 matching bases. The germline gives CDR1 SGDLS, CDR2 YYNGEE. This CDR3 region has 15 residues. V was clipped by 4 bases and J by 3 bases, with 14 bases between them.

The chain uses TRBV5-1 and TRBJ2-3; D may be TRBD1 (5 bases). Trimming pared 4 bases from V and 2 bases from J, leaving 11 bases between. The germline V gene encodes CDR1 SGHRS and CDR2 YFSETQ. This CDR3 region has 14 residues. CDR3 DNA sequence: TGCGCCAGCAGCGTAGACAGACTCACAGATACGCAGTATTTT. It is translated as CASSVDRLTDTQYF.

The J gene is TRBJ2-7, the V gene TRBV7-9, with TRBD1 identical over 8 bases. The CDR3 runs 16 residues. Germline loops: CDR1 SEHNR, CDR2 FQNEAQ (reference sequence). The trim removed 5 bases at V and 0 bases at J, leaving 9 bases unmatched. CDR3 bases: TGTGCCAGCAGCCCAGACAGGGGCGCCAACTCCTACGAGCAGTACTTC. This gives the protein CASSPDRGANSYEQYF.

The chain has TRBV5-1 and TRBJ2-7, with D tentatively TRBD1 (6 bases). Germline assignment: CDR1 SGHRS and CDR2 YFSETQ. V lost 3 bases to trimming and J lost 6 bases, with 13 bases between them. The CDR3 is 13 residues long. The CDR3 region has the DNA TGCGCCAGCAGCTCCACAGGGCTCGGCGAGCAGTACTTC. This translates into CASSSTGLGEQYF.

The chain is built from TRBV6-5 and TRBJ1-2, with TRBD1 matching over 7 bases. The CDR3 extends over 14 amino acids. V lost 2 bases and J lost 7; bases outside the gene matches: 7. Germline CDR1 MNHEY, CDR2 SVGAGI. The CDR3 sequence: CASSYADRTGGYTF. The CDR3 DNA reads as TGTGCCAGCAGTTACGCGGACAGGACAGGTGGCTACACCTTC.

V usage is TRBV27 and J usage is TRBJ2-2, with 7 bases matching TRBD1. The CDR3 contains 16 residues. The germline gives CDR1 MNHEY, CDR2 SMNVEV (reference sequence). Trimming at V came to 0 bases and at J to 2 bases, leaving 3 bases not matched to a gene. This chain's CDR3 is CASSLSGQINTGELFF. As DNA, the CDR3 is TGTGCCAGCAGTTTATCGGGACAGATAAACACCGGGGAGCTGTTTTTT.

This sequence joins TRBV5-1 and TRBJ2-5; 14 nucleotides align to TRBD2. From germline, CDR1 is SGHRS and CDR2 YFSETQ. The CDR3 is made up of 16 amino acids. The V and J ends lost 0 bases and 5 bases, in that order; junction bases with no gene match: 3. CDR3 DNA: TGCGCCAGCAGCTTGGGACTAGCGGGAGGGTCGGAGACCCAGTACTTC. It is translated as CASSLGLAGGSETQYF.

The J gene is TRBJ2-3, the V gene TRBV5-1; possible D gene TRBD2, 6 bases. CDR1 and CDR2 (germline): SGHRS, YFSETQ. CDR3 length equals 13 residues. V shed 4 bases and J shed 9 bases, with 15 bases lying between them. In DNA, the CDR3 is TGCGCCAGCAGCACCGGGACTGGAGGAACGCAGTATTTT. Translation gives CASSTGTGGTQYF. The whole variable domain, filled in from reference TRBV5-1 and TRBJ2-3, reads KAGVTQTPRYLIKTRGQQVTLSCSPISGHRSVSWYQQTPGQGLQFLFEYFSETQRNKGNFPGRFSGRQFSNSRSEMNVSTLELGDSALYLCASSTGTGGTQYFGPGTRLTVL.

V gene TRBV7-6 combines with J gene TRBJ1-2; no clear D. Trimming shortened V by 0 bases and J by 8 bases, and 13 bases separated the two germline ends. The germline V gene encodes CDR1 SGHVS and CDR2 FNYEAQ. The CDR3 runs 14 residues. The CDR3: CASSLAGGLGGYTF. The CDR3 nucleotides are TGTGCCAGCAGCTTAGCGGGCGGGCTGGGGGGCTACACCTTC.

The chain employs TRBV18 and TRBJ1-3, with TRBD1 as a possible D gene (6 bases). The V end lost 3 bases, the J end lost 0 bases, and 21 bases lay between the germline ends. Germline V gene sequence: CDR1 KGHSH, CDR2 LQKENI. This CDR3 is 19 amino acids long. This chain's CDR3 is CASSPVFLTGPISGNTIYF. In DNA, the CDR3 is TGTGCCAGCTCACCGGTCTTCCTTACAGGGCCCATCTCTGGAAACACCATATATTTT.

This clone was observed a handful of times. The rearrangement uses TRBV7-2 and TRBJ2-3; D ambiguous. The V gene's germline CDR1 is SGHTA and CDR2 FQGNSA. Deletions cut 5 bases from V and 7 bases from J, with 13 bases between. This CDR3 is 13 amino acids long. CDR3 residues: CASSPMVGNTQYF. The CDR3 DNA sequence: TGTGCCAGCAGCCCCATGGTAGGAAATACGCAGTATTTT.

The CDR3 is CASICWRESVKDTQYF. CDR3 bases: TGTGCCAGTATTTGTTGGCGGGAGAGCGTTAAGGATACGCAGTATTTT. The rearrangement links TRBV19 to TRBJ2-3; 7 nucleotides agree with TRBD2. Trimming cost V 7 bases and J 6 bases; bases outside gene matches: 16. CDR1 and CDR2 (germline): LNHDA, SQIVND (reference sequence). CDR3 length: 16 residues.

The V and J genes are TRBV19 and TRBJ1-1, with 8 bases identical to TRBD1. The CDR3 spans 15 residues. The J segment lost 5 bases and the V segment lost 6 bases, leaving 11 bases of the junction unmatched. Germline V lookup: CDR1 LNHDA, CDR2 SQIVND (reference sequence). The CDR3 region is CASSPQGAGRTEAFF. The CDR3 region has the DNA TGTGCCAGTAGCCCCCAGGGGGCCGGGAGGACTGAAGCTTTCTTT. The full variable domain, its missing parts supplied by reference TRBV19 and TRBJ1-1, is DGGITQSPKYLFRKEGQNVTLSCEQNLNHDAMYWYRQDPGQGLRLIYYSQIVNDFQKGDIAEGYSVSREKKESFPLTVTSAQKNPTAFYLCASSPQGAGRTEAFFGQGTRLTVV.

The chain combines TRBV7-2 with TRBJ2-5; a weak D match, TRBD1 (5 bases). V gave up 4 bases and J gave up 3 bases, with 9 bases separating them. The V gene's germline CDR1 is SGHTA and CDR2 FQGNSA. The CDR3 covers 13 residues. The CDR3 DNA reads TGTGCCAGCAGCTCTGCCAGGGAAGAGACCCAGTACTTC. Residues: CASSSAREETQYF.

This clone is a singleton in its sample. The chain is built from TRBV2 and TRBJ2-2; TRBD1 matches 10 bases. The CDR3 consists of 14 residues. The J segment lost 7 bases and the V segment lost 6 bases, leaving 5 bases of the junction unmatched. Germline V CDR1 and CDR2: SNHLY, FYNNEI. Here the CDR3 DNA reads TGTGCCAGCAGGTCCGGGACAGGGGTCGGGGAGCTGTTTTTT. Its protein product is CASRSGTGVGELFF.

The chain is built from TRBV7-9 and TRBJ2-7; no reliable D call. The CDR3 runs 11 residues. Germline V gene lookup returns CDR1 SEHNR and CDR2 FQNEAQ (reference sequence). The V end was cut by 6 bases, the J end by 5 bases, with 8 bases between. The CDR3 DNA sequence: TGTGCCAGCAGGCCGGACCACGAGCAGTACTTC. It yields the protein CASRPDHEQYF. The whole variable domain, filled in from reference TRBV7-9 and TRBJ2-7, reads DTGVSQNPRHKITKRGQNVTFRCDPISEHNRLYWYRQTLGQGPEFLTYFQNEAQLEKSRLLSDRFSAERPKGSFSTLEIQRTEQGDSAMYLCASRPDHEQYFGPGTRLTVT.